This T cell receptor beta chain was identified during a study of CD8 T cells in ankylosing spondylitis. Study conclusions and caveats: CD8+ cells made up the disease-linked clones, which were relatively rare in peripheral blood. Ankylosing spondylitis blood seemed to carry a telltale TCR beta motif made of under ten highly homologous variants. Both synovial fluid and blood in reactive arthritis had previously been reported to carry some motif variants. Researchers reportedly found disease-linked clones significantly enriched in matched ankylosing spondylitis synovial fluid.

This clonotype was recorded a few times. What it binds is not known. V lost 6 bases, J lost 2 bases, and 1 base stayed unmatched. The CDR3 runs to 12 residues. Germline values: CDR1 DFQATT, CDR2 SNEGSKA (reference sequence). Libraries for TCR beta were made by quantitative 5'-RACE with molecular barcodes. TCRdb passed the 5' RACE reads through MiXCR, listing each CDR3 protein once. The table includes over 450,000 distinct CDR3 sequences, 12% detected once. Sequenced: blood, either unsorted or a sorted T cell fraction (not recorded which). V is TRBV20-1 and J is TRBJ2-5; 9 bases fit TRBD1. This TCR came from a male donor with ankylosing spondylitis. This chain's CDR3 is CSAGQGQETQYF. CDR3 DNA sequence: TGCAGTGCAGGACAGGGGCAAGAGACCCAGTACTTC.